The TCR beta chain described here comes from a study of control samples from healthy donors and cancer patients. CDR1 GTSNPN and CDR2 SVGIG come from the germline V gene (reference sequence). V gave up 8 bases and J gave up 5 bases, with 9 bases separating them. CDR3 length: 11 residues. Generated by immunoSEQ multiplex PCR, the TCRdb table keeps only in-frame clones and is missing some. The repertoire has about 73,000 clones, 94% of them found once; the top ten carry 6.2%. The sequence was collected from a woman between 40 and 50 years old in good health. The sample taken for sequencing was blood. V gene TRBV30 combines with J gene TRBJ2-2, with a weak D call TRBD1 (6 bases). This CDR3 is CAGDITGELFF. CDR3 in DNA: TGTGCCGGGGACATAACCGGGGAGCTGTTTTTT.